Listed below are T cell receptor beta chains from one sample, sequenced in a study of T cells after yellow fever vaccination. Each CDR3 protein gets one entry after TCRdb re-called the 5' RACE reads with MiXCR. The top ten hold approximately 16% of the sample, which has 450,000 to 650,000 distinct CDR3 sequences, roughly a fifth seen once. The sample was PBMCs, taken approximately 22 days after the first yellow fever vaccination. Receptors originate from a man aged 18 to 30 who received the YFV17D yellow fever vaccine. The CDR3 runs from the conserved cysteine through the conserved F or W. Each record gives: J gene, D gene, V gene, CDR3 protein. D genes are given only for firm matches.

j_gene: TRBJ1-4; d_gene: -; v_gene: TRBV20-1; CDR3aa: CSARDHPWEKLFF
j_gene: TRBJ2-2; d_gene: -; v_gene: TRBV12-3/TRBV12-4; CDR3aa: CASSPRQGGSGELFF
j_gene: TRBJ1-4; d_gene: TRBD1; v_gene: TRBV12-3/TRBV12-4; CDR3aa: CASSLRGPGEKLFF
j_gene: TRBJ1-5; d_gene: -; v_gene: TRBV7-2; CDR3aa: CASSLLSNQPQHF
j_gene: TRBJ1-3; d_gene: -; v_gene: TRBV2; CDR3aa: CASSGPARPGNTIYF
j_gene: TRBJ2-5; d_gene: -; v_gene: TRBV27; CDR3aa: CASSFQVEETQYF
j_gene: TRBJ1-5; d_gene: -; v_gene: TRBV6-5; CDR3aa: CASSNRVGNQPQHF
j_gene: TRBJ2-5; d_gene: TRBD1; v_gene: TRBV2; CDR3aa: CATERDSQETQYF
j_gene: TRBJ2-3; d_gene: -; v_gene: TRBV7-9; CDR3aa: CASGGAYTQYF
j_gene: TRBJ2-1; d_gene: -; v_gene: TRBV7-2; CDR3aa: CASSFGARYTEQFF
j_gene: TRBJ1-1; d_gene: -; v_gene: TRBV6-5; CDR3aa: CASSYGGHRGTEAFF
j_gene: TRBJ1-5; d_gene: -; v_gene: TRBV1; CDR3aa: CTSRETGDRGGLDNQPQHF
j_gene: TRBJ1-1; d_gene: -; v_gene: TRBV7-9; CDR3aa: CASSTRRPDGKNTEAFF
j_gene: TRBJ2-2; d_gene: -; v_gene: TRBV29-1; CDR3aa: CSAADWNTGELFF
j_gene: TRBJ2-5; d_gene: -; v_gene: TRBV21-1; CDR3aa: CASSTRQGEEQETQYF
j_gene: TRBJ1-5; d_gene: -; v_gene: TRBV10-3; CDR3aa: CAISSEDWNQPQHF
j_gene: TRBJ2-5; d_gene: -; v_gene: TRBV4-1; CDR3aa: CASSQDQTARTQYF
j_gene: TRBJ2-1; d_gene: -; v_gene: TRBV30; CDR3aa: CAWSKTGDVVGVRFF
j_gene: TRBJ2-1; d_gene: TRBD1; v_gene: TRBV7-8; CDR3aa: CASSQTTGGRDEQFF
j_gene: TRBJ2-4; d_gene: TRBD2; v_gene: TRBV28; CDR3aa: CASSQTSGAKNIQYF
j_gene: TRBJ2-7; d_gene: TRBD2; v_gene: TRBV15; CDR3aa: CATSRDRGRGVSYEQYF
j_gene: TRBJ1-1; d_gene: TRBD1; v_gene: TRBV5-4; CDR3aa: CASSLPGTEKGKQAFF
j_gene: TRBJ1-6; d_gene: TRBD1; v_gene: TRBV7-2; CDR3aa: CASSTSRQGRSYNSPLHF
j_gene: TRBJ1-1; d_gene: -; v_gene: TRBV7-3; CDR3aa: CASSDGTGLTEAFF
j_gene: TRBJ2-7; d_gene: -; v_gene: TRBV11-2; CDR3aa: CASSLSLIAGASAYEQYF
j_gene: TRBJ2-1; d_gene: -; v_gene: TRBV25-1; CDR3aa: CATGADYNEQFF
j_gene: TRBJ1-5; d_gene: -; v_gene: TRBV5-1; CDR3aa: CASSQDINQPQHF
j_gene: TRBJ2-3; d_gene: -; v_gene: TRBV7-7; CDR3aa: CASSYSSADTQYF
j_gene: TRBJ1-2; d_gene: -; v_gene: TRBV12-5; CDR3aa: CASAENNYGYTF